This passage covers 13 T cell receptor beta chains from one sample sequenced in a study of blood T cell repertoires in COVID-19. Measured with immunoSEQ multiplex PCR; TCRdb has only the in-frame clones, and not every one. The sample holds 170,000 or so clones; about 79% are singletons and the top ten take less than 30%. The sample taken for sequencing was peripheral blood. These receptors were collected from a woman in her 70s with acute or convalescent COVID-19.

The chain uses TRBV5-1 and TRBJ2-3; TRBD2 aligns across 9 bases. CDR1 and CDR2 from the germline V gene are SGHRS and YFSETQ. With 4 bases clipped from V and 2 bases from J, the junction kept 5 bases outside the gene matches. The CDR3 spans 15 residues. The CDR3 here is CASSGRGGPTDTQYF. In DNA form, the CDR3 reads TGCGCCAGCAGCGGGCGGGGGGGACCCACAGATACGCAGTATTTT.

The chain links TRBV5-1 to TRBJ1-5; D is unresolved. Germline V CDR1 and CDR2: SGHRS, YFSETQ. V was cut by 0 bases and J by 7 bases, with 8 bases left in between. The CDR3 covers 13 residues. The CDR3 DNA is TGCGCCAGCAGCTTGGAGGTGGGCCAGCCCCAGCATTTT. Protein sequence: CASSLEVGQPQHF.

This chain uses TRBV27 with TRBJ2-5; TRBD1 is a possible D gene (7 bases). Trimming shortened V by 2 bases and J by 1 base, and 14 bases separated the two germline ends. The V gene's germline CDR1 is MNHEY and CDR2 SMNVEV (reference sequence). The CDR3 loop spans 16 amino acids. The CDR3 protein is CASSLRPGGLQETQYF. Written as DNA, the CDR3 is TGTGCCAGCAGTTTAAGGCCAGGGGGGCTCCAAGAGACCCAGTACTTC.

This clone came up a few times. The chain links TRBV10-3 to TRBJ2-7; 8 bases match TRBD2. Germline CDR1 reads ENHRY; CDR2 reads SYGVKD. The V gene end was trimmed by 8 bases and the J gene end by 5 bases; junction bases not matched to a gene: 20. This CDR3 region has 17 residues. DNA of the CDR3: TGTGCCATCGGGTCCTCGGTCAGCGGGAGCCCCTTGAACGAGCAGTACTTC. This codes for CAIGSSVSGSPLNEQYF.

V is TRBV19 and J is TRBJ2-7; a weak D match, TRBD2 (6 bases). V gave up 5 bases and J gave up 2 bases, with 13 bases separating them. Germline V lookup: CDR1 LNHDA, CDR2 SQIVND (reference sequence). The CDR3 is 14 amino acids. The CDR3 region has the DNA TGTGCCAGTAGTGAGTCTAGCGCAACCTACGAGCAGTACTTC. Translation gives CASSESSATYEQYF.

This clone was recorded at least ten times. The rearrangement links TRBV19 to TRBJ1-5; 7 bases are shared with TRBD1. This CDR3 is built from 15 residues. CDR1 is LNHDA, CDR2 SQIVND, per germline (reference sequence). Trimming cost V 5 bases and J 4 bases; bases outside gene matches: 8. The CDR3 loop reads CASSPQKTGNQPQHF. CDR3 nucleotide sequence: TGTGCCAGTAGTCCGCAGAAGACAGGGAATCAGCCCCAGCATTTT.

The chain joins TRBV6-5 to TRBJ2-3, with 9 positions matching TRBD1. CDR1 and CDR2 (germline): MNHEY, SVGAGI. This CDR3 has 11 amino acids. With V trimmed by 6 bases and J by 10 bases, 2 bases remained unmatched. The CDR3 here is CASRGQGAQYF. In nucleotides, the CDR3 is TGTGCCAGCAGGGGACAGGGCGCGCAGTATTTT.

J is TRBJ1-2 and V is TRBV24-1; no clear D gene. Between the trimmed V and J ends, which lost 3 bases and 5 bases, there was a span of 21 bases. CDR3 size: 17 residues. The germline V gene has CDR1 KGHDR and CDR2 SFDVKD. CDR3 region: CATSDRPSVDGLYGYTF. CDR3 nucleotides: TGTGCCACCAGTGATCGCCCCTCCGTGGACGGACTTTATGGCTACACCTTC.

The chain combines TRBV5-4 with TRBJ2-5; 9 bases fit TRBD2. There are 17 residues in the CDR3. The germline gives CDR1 SGHNT, CDR2 YYREEE (reference sequence). The ends lost 1 base at V and 3 bases at J; junction bases unmatched: 10. The CDR3, as DNA: TGTGCCAGCAGCTTGTCCATCGGAGCGGGGGGAAAAGAGACCCAGTACTTC. Residues: CASSLSIGAGGKETQYF.

The J gene is TRBJ2-3, the V gene TRBV5-1; no firm D call. Between the trimmed V and J ends, which lost 0 bases and 5 bases, there was a span of 7 bases. Germline values: CDR1 SGHRS, CDR2 YFSETQ. The CDR3 extends over 13 amino acids. CDR3 DNA sequence: TGCGCCAGCAGCTTGGCCTACTTAGATACGCAGTATTTT. This translates into CASSLAYLDTQYF.

The chain has TRBV6-5 and TRBJ1-2, with TRBD1 matching 9 bases. V lost 6 bases and J lost 4; bases outside the gene matches: 6. CDR3 length: 14 residues. The germline gives CDR1 MNHEY, CDR2 SVGAGI. CDR3 residues: CASRGPTGGYGYTF. The CDR3 nucleotides read TGTGCCAGCAGGGGACCGACAGGGGGCTATGGCTACACCTTC.

This clone was detected only a few times. The V call is TRBV2, the J call TRBJ1-2; D is possibly TRBD1 (5 bases). CDR3 size: 13 residues. The V end lost 2 bases, the J end lost 4 bases, and 8 bases lay between the germline ends. Germline V CDR1 and CDR2: SNHLY, FYNNEI. DNA for the CDR3: TGTGCCAGCAGTGAACAGGACACCTATGGCTACACCTTC. Protein product: CASSEQDTYGYTF.

V is TRBV18 and J is TRBJ1-1; TRBD1 might be the D (6 bases). The V gene lost 3 bases and the J gene lost 0 bases, with 14 bases spanning the gap. The germline CDR1 and CDR2 sequences are KGHSH and LQKENI. This CDR3 comprises 16 residues. The CDR3 coding sequence is TGTGCCAGCTCACCGCGAGCAGGGGAGATGAACACTGAAGCTTTCTTT. It codes for CASSPRAGEMNTEAFF.